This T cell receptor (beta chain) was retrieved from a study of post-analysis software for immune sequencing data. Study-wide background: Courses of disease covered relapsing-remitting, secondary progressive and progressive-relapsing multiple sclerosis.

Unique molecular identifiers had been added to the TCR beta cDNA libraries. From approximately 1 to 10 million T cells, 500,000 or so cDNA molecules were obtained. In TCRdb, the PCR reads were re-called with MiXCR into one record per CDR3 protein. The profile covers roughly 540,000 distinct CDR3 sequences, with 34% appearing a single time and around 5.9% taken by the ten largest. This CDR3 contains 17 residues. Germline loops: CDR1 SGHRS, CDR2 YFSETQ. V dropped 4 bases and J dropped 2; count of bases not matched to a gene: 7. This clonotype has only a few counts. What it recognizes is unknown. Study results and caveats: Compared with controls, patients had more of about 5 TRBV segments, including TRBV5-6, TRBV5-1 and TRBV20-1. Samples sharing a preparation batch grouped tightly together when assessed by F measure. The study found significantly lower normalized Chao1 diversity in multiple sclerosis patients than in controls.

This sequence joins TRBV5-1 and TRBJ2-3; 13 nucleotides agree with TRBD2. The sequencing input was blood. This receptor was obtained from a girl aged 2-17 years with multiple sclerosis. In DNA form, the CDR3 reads TGCGCCAGCAGCGCCGGGACTAGCGGGGTGAACACAGATACGCAGTATTTT. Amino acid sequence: CASSAGTSGVNTDTQYF.